This TCR beta chain was obtained from a study of early stage breast cancer tumors. About the study: ER+/PR+/HER2- status applied to twelve of 16 invasive breast tumors. Overall study findings and caveats: Comparing each tissue with blood distinguished tumor from normal in about 85% of the 16 patients. Compared with adjacent normal breast, tumors showed 2.5 to 3-fold denser, more clonal T cells.

The ends were cut back, 2 bases at V and 3 bases at J, with 12 bases in the middle. The CDR3 is made up of 15 amino acids. Germline assignment: CDR1 SEHNR and CDR2 FQNEAQ (reference sequence). Using immunoSEQ multiplex PCR, the repertoire was profiled, and TCRdb retains in-frame clones only, with some absent. This repertoire shows under 20,000 clones, around 83% found once; its top ten account for about 1.7%. Points on this clone: Its antigen is undetermined.

The gene calls are TRBV7-9 and TRBJ2-3; D might be TRBD1 (6 bases). What was sequenced was blood. The sequence was collected from a person aged 65 to 85 with breast cancer. The CDR3 DNA is TGTGCCAGCAGCTTAAGGGGTGGACAGACAGATACGCAGTATTTT. It translates to CASSLRGGQTDTQYF.